A single sample is the source of the 25 T cell receptor beta chains below, sequenced in a study of control samples from healthy donors and cancer patients. The method was immunoSEQ multiplex PCR; TCRdb's version includes in-frame clones alone and lacks a portion of them. In the table there are roughly 120,000 clones, 80% to 95% of which are singletons. The sample was blood. These TCRs come from a woman younger than 30 in good health.

The chain couples TRBV7-2 to TRBJ2-5; perhaps D is TRBD1 or TRBD2 (7 bases each). The CDR3 contains 15 residues. CDR1 and CDR2 (germline): SGHTA, FQGNSA. The V end was cut by 3 bases, the J end by 5 bases, with 16 bases between. CDR3 nucleotide sequence: TGTGCCAGCAGCTTGGCGGCCAGGGGGGGGGAGACCCAGTACTTC. Translated: CASSLAARGGETQYF.

V and J are TRBV20-1 and TRBJ2-7, with TRBD1 matching 11 bases. The J segment lost 7 bases and the V segment lost 3 bases, leaving 11 bases of the junction unmatched. The germline CDR1 and CDR2 sequences are DFQATT and SNEGSKA (reference sequence). The CDR3 totals 15 residues. The CDR3 DNA reads as TGCAGTGCTAGTCGGCTGGGACAGGGGGTTAGAGAGCAGTACTTC. Amino acid sequence: CSASRLGQGVREQYF.

V gene TRBV30 combines with J gene TRBJ1-5; D unclear. Germline V gives CDR1 GTSNPN, CDR2 SVGIG (reference sequence). The ends were cut back, 0 bases at V and 0 bases at J, with 3 bases in the middle. The CDR3 sequence is 13 residues long. The CDR3 region has the DNA TGTGCCTGGAGTGTAGGTAGCAATCAGCCCCAGCATTTT. Protein: CAWSVGSNQPQHF.

The chain joins TRBV29-1 to TRBJ2-2, with 9 bases aligning to TRBD1. CDR3 length: 14 residues. CDR1 is SQVTM, CDR2 ANQGSEA, per germline. The J segment lost 3 bases and the V segment lost 5 bases, leaving 4 bases of the junction unmatched. CDR3 sequence (DNA): TGCAGCGTTCCCCGGGACAGGGACACCGGGGAGCTGTTTTTT. It specifies CSVPRDRDTGELFF.

The CDR3 DNA follows: TGTGCCAGCAGCCAAAGCCGAGGGACGGCTGGAAACACCATATATTTT. Its protein product is CASSQSRGTAGNTIYF. This sequence joins TRBV4-2 and TRBJ1-3; the D gene is possibly TRBD1 (5 bases). V was clipped by 2 bases and J by 2 bases, with 13 bases between them. Germline CDR1 LGHNA, CDR2 YNFKEQ. The CDR3 totals 16 residues.

The genes are TRBV28 and TRBJ1-2; possible D gene TRBD1, 5 bases. The germline CDR1 and CDR2 sequences are MDHEN and SYDVKM. Trimming left V 7 bases short and J 4 bases short, with 19 bases between. This CDR3 contains 15 residues. CDR3 loop: CASKPPETVSYGYTF. DNA of the CDR3: TGTGCCAGCAAACCCCCCGAGACAGTCTCCTATGGCTACACCTTC.

The rearrangement uses TRBV7-2 and TRBJ1-4; D remains ambiguous. The germline gives CDR1 SGHTA, CDR2 FQGNSA. Trimming pared 1 base from V and 8 bases from J, leaving 11 bases between. The CDR3 sequence is 14 residues long. CDR3 bases: TGTGCCAGCAGCTTAGTGGGTCAGCGGGAAAAACTGTTTTTT. Amino acids: CASSLVGQREKLFF.

The rearrangement uses TRBV28 and TRBJ2-7, with 9 bases aligning to TRBD1. Germline V gene data show CDR1 as MDHEN and CDR2 as SYDVKM. The CDR3 is 15 residues long. Trimming cost V 7 bases and J 2 bases; bases outside gene matches: 9. CDR3 residues: CASTWTGTGTYEQYF. The CDR3 DNA is TGTGCCAGCACCTGGACCGGGACAGGGACCTACGAGCAGTACTTC.

This rearrangement joins TRBV19 to TRBJ2-3, with D tentatively TRBD1 (5 bases). This CDR3 has 14 amino acids. Germline CDR1 LNHDA, CDR2 SQIVND (reference sequence). The germline V and J ends were trimmed by 6 bases and 4 bases, with 14 bases remaining between them. The CDR3 region has the DNA TGTGCCAGTAGGGCCCAGGGAAGTTCAGATACGCAGTATTTT. Translation: CASRAQGSSDTQYF. The whole variable domain, remainder taken from reference TRBV19 and TRBJ2-3, is DGGITQSPKYLFRKEGQNVTLSCEQNLNHDAMYWYRQDPGQGLRLIYYSQIVNDFQKGDIAEGYSVSREKKESFPLTVTSAQKNPTAFYLCASRAQGSSDTQYFGPGTRLTVL.

This chain uses TRBV28 with TRBJ2-3; 10 positions match TRBD1. The V segment lost 1 base and the J segment 7 bases; nucleotides outside the gene matches: 11. The germline CDR1 and CDR2 sequences are MDHEN and SYDVKM. This CDR3 contains 17 residues. The CDR3 nucleotides are TGTGCCAGCAGTTTATCTGGACAGGGGGTGAAGGGATATACGCAGTATTTT. It codes for CASSLSGQGVKGYTQYF.

The chain couples TRBV19 to TRBJ1-4; no firm D call. Germline-derived CDR1 and CDR2 are LNHDA and SQIVND (reference sequence). The CDR3 loop spans 14 amino acids. Trimming shortened V by 5 bases and J by 5 bases, and 12 bases separated the two germline ends. This CDR3 is CASSGRLGNEKLFF. In nucleotides, the CDR3 is TGTGCCAGTAGTGGACGCTTAGGGAATGAAAAACTGTTTTTT.

This clone occurred once. The rearrangement joins TRBV27 to TRBJ2-7; 12 bases map to TRBD2. Looked up from germline, CDR1 is MNHEY and CDR2 is SMNVEV (reference sequence). This CDR3 has 18 residues. J lost 2 bases, V lost 0 bases, and 8 bases had no gene match. CDR3 residues: CASSLSWTSGMPAYEQYF. In nucleotides, the CDR3 is TGTGCCAGCAGTTTATCTTGGACTAGCGGGATGCCGGCCTACGAGCAGTACTTC.

As concerns this clone: This same CDR3 is encoded by further DNA sequences in the sample. The chain links TRBV2 to TRBJ2-7; 8 bases agree with TRBD2. Germline V gives CDR1 SNHLY, CDR2 FYNNEI. The CDR3 is made up of 15 amino acids. The junction had 9 bases not matched to a gene; V was cut back by 6 bases and J by 2 bases. CDR3 DNA: TGTGCCAGCAGCGGAAGACTAGCGAGTCCCTACGAGCAGTACTTC. Translated, it gives CASSGRLASPYEQYF.

This sequence joins TRBV5-1 and TRBJ1-1; 7 bases line up with TRBD1. J was trimmed by 5 bases and V by 4 bases; bases with no gene match: 14. The CDR3 spans 16 residues. CDR1 SGHRS and CDR2 YFSETQ come from the germline V gene. The CDR3 here is CASSTLEQGPGTEAFF. In DNA form, the CDR3 reads TGCGCCAGCAGCACCCTGGAACAGGGGCCGGGGACTGAAGCTTTCTTT. Together with reference TRBV5-1 and TRBJ1-1, the CDR3 gives the full variable domain: KAGVTQTPRYLIKTRGQQVTLSCSPISGHRSVSWYQQTPGQGLQFLFEYFSETQRNKGNFPGRFSGRQFSNSRSEMNVSTLELGDSALYLCASSTLEQGPGTEAFFGQGTRLTVV.

The chain recombines TRBV4-3 with TRBJ1-2, with D maybe TRBD1 (6 bases). Germline-derived CDR1 and CDR2 are LGHNA and YSLEER. CDR3 length equals 20 residues. Trimming took 1 base from V and 7 from J, leaving 31 bases between them. CDR3 nucleotides: TGCGCCAGCAGCCAAGCCCCGGCGGGGACAAAAGTCTTCGGGGGGATTGGCTACACCTTC. It codes for CASSQAPAGTKVFGGIGYTF.

The chain joins TRBV5-6 to TRBJ1-2; D not certain. V was pared by 5 bases and J by 6 bases, with 14 bases between. Germline CDR1 is SGHDT and CDR2 is YYEEEE. This CDR3 is built from 13 residues. The CDR3 reads CASRVGVSDGYTF. CDR3 coding DNA: TGTGCCAGCAGGGTAGGAGTTTCTGATGGCTACACCTTC.

This clone was detected only a few times. The chain uses TRBV19 and TRBJ1-1; D unresolved. Trimming cost V 9 bases and J 3 bases, with 17 bases left between them. The CDR3 covers 14 residues. Germline CDR1 reads LNHDA; CDR2 reads SQIVND (reference sequence). CDR3 in amino acids: CASARVGWDTEAFF. CDR3 nucleotide sequence: TGTGCCAGCGCGCGTGTGGGGTGGGACACTGAAGCTTTCTTT.

The chain links TRBV10-3 to TRBJ2-3; TRBD2 matches at 10 bases. Germline assignment: CDR1 ENHRY and CDR2 SYGVKD. The junction had 10 bases not matched to a gene; V was cut back by 1 base and J by 6 bases. The CDR3 is made up of 17 amino acids. CDR3: CAISEYGTSGNGDTQYF. Here the CDR3 DNA reads TGTGCCATCAGTGAGTATGGAACTAGCGGGAATGGTGATACGCAGTATTTT.

This clone has a single count. The chain links TRBV20-1 to TRBJ1-5; D might be TRBD1 (6 bases). Trimming removed 3 bases from V and 4 bases from J, with 13 bases in between. The CDR3 extends over 14 amino acids. CDR1 and CDR2 from the germline V gene are DFQATT and SNEGSKA (reference sequence). The CDR3 DNA reads as TGCAGTGCTAGTCTTACCAGGGGAAATCAGCCCCAGCATTTT. Translated, it gives CSASLTRGNQPQHF.

This clone is a singleton in its sample. The chain is built from TRBV5-4 and TRBJ1-1, with D uncertain. CDR1 is SGHNT, CDR2 YYREEE, per germline (reference sequence). V was trimmed by 4 bases and J by 8 bases, leaving 15 bases between them. The CDR3 length is 13 residues. The CDR3 nucleotides are TGTGCCAGCAGCACCGCCGCGGCGGGGGAAGCTTTCTTT. This codes for CASSTAAAGEAFF.

In DNA form, the CDR3 reads TGTGCCAGCAGCCCAGCCCCGGGGTATGAAGCTTTCTTT. This encodes CASSPAPGYEAFF. The rearrangement links TRBV7-9 to TRBJ1-1, with unresolved D. The CDR3 loop spans 13 amino acids. Germline assignment: CDR1 SEHNR and CDR2 FQNEAQ (reference sequence). The V and J ends lost 5 bases and 7 bases respectively, with 14 bases between them.

The chain couples TRBV4-3 to TRBJ2-4; D unclear. This CDR3 is built from 13 residues. Germline CDR1 LGHNA, CDR2 YSLEER. V lost 0 bases and J lost 9, with 9 bases in between. The CDR3 protein is CASSQEARGIQYF. For the CDR3, the DNA is TGCGCCAGCAGCCAAGAGGCCCGCGGCATTCAGTACTTC.

Here the CDR3 DNA reads TGTGCCAGCCAAAATGCGCGGGGGGCCCAAGAGACCCAGTACTTC. This gives the protein CASQNARGAQETQYF. The V call is TRBV3-1 (or the pseudogene TRBV3-2), the J call TRBJ2-5; the match to TRBD2 covers 8 bases. Germline V gives CDR1 LGHDT, CDR2 YNNKEL (reference sequence). Trimming removed 8 bases from V and 1 base from J; junction bases left unmatched: 9. This CDR3 spans 15 amino acids.

This chain connects TRBV7-9 to TRBJ2-3, with D perhaps TRBD1 (6 bases). V shed 2 bases and J shed 7 bases, with 19 bases lying between them. This CDR3 is 16 amino acids long. Germline assignment: CDR1 SEHNR and CDR2 FQNEAQ (reference sequence). The DNA of the CDR3 is TGTGCCAGCAGCTTAACGGTTCCCAGGGGCGATTATACGCAGTATTTT. It translates to CASSLTVPRGDYTQYF.

This clone was picked up one time. The chain employs TRBV15 and TRBJ1-2; D possibly corresponds to TRBD1 (6 bases). Germline loops: CDR1 LNHNV, CDR2 YYDKDF (reference sequence). The V gene lost 0 bases and the J gene lost 5 bases, with 13 bases spanning the gap. The CDR3 spans 15 residues. The CDR3 spells CATSRDSTGTYGYTF. CDR3 DNA sequence: TGTGCCACCAGCAGAGATTCGACAGGAACTTATGGCTACACCTTC. Full variable domain (outside the CDR3, taken from reference TRBV15 and TRBJ1-2): DAMVIQNPRYQVTQFGKPVTLSCSQTLNHNVMYWYQQKSSQAPKLLFHYYDKDFNNEADTPDNFQSRRPNTSFCFLDIRSPGLGDTAMYLCATSRDSTGTYGYTFGSGTRLTVV.